These 11 T cell receptor beta chains share one sample of origin, sequenced in a study of OX40 agonist ivuxolimab in advanced cancers. The repertoire was sequenced with immunoSEQ multiplex PCR; TCRdb's copy has only in-frame clones and lacks some. The sample lists about 77,000 clones; 85% to 90% were seen once. The sequencing used CD4+ or CD8+ T cells sorted from blood, collected in a trial of the OX40 agonist ivuxolimab. The receptors shown here come from an adult with an advanced solid tumor such as melanoma, head and neck, liver or kidney cancer.

This clone was counted a few times. This rearrangement joins TRBV13 to TRBJ2-7; D gene unclear. The CDR3 runs 12 residues. Germline-derived CDR1 and CDR2 are PRHDT and FYEKMQ (reference sequence). The V end lost 3 bases, the J end lost 5 bases, and 8 bases lay between the germline ends. CDR3: CASSFKRNEQYF. CDR3 nucleotide sequence: TGTGCCAGCAGCTTTAAGAGAAACGAGCAGTACTTC. The variable domain in full, completed from reference TRBV13 and TRBJ2-7, reads AAGVIQSPRHLIKEKRETATLKCYPIPRHDTVYWYQQGPGQDPQFLISFYEKMQSDKGSIPDRFSAQQFSDYHSELNMSSLELGDSALYFCASSFKRNEQYFGPGTRLTVT.

V usage is TRBV5-4 and J usage is TRBJ2-7, with 7 bases that match TRBD1. The CDR3 has 15 amino acids. V trimming: 3 bases; J trimming: 0 bases; junction bases outside the gene matches: 6. The germline V gene encodes CDR1 SGHNT and CDR2 YYREEE (reference sequence). CDR3 amino acids: CASSSPGTDSYEQYF. In DNA, the CDR3 is TGTGCCAGCAGCTCGCCCGGGACAGACTCCTACGAGCAGTACTTC.

The chain uses TRBV11-2 and TRBJ2-5, with 13 bases fitting TRBD2. V gave up 6 bases and J gave up 1 base; unmatched junction bases: 5. This CDR3 comprises 16 residues. Per the germline V gene, CDR1 is SGHAT and CDR2 is FQNNGV. Written as DNA, the CDR3 is TGTGCCAGCAGTCTCCGGACTAGCGGGAGCCAAGAGACCCAGTACTTC. Encoded protein: CASSLRTSGSQETQYF.

J is TRBJ2-2 and V is TRBV27; 7 bases are shared with TRBD2. The CDR3 contains 15 residues. J lost 8 bases, V lost 0 bases, and 6 bases had no gene match. Germline CDR1 and CDR2: MNHEY and SMNVEV (reference sequence). In nucleotides, the CDR3 is TGTGCCAGCAGTTTATCGATAACCGGGAGGGGGGAGCTGTTTTTT. Residues: CASSLSITGRGELFF.

The V and J genes are TRBV11-3 and TRBJ2-5; D not resolved. The CDR3 runs 12 residues. The germline V gene encodes CDR1 SGHNT and CDR2 YENEEA. V was cut by 0 bases and J by 4 bases, with 3 bases left in between. CDR3 coding DNA: TGTGCCAGCAGCTTAGAGGGAGAGACCCAGTACTTC. This translates into CASSLEGETQYF.

The J gene is TRBJ1-2, the V gene TRBV7-8; 8 nucleotides line up with TRBD1. This CDR3 comprises 14 residues. Germline CDR1 SGHVS, CDR2 FQNEAQ. Germline trimming cut 5 bases from V and 5 bases from J; bases unmatched to any gene: 7. CDR3 protein: CASSIDRGGYGYTF. The DNA for the CDR3 is TGTGCCAGCAGCATCGACAGGGGAGGGTATGGCTACACCTTC.

The chain links TRBV11-2 to TRBJ1-4, with D uncertain. CDR1 SGHAT and CDR2 FQNNGV come from the germline V gene. V lost 4 bases and J 7 bases, leaving 13 bases between the germline ends. The CDR3 runs to 14 residues. This CDR3 is CASSSRARGEKLFF. CDR3 nucleotides: TGTGCCAGCAGCTCCCGGGCCCGCGGTGAAAAACTGTTTTTT.

The chain recombines TRBV2 with TRBJ1-1; a weak D match, TRBD1 (5 bases). V lost 6 bases and J 0 bases, leaving 14 bases between the germline ends. Germline CDR1 and CDR2: SNHLY and FYNNEI. The CDR3 has 15 amino acids. The CDR3 DNA follows: TGTGCCAGCAGACTCTCCGACAGTTTGAACACTGAAGCTTTCTTT. Its protein product is CASRLSDSLNTEAFF.

This chain links TRBV29-1 with TRBJ1-1; D remains ambiguous. CDR1 is SQVTM, CDR2 ANQGSEA, per germline. Trimming stripped 8 bases from V and 4 bases from J, with 17 bases between. The CDR3 is 13 residues long. For the CDR3, the DNA is TGCAGCACTCCTCGGACCGGCGGCACTGAAGCTTTCTTT. It encodes CSTPRTGGTEAFF.

The chain has TRBV6-1 and TRBJ2-5, with 7 bases that match TRBD1. There are 14 residues in the CDR3. The V gene end was trimmed by 5 bases and the J gene end by 2 bases; junction bases not matched to a gene: 5. Germline V lookup: CDR1 MNHNS, CDR2 SASEGT. The CDR3, as DNA: TGTGCCAGCAGTCAGGGGGTCTTTCAAGAGACCCAGTACTTC. Translated: CASSQGVFQETQYF.

This chain links TRBV2 with TRBJ2-3; D is ambiguous. In germline, CDR1 is SNHLY, CDR2 FYNNEI. V was cut by 5 bases and J by 5 bases, with 11 bases left in between. The CDR3 consists of 13 residues. The CDR3 protein is CASSSFPEDTQYF. Here the CDR3 DNA reads TGTGCCAGCAGTTCTTTTCCAGAAGATACGCAGTATTTT.